This TCR beta chain was observed in a study of blood T cell repertoires in COVID-19. Study as a whole: PBMCs, B-cell-depleted T cells, or T cells were the source of the cDNA or gDNA that made up the material.

The CDR3 has 16 amino acids. The V end was cut by 2 bases, the J end by 0 bases, with 11 bases between. Germline CDR1 LNHDA, CDR2 SQIVND (reference sequence). Methods used by the authors: The assay estimated nucleated cells by amplifying reference gene primers. Profiled with immunoSEQ multiplex PCR; TCRdb holds only in-frame clones, not every one. That table is the source of V, J and clone size, and D and trimming were worked out from the DNA. In the table there are roughly 87,000 clones, 65% to 85% of which are singletons. The sample consisted of peripheral blood. The V gene is TRBV19, the J gene TRBJ1-5; D call uncertain. This clonotype was obtained from a woman aged 60-75 years with acute or convalescent COVID-19. The CDR3 loop reads CASSINTYYSNQPQHF. The CDR3 bases are TGTGCCAGTAGTATAAATACGTACTATAGCAATCAGCCCCAGCATTTT.